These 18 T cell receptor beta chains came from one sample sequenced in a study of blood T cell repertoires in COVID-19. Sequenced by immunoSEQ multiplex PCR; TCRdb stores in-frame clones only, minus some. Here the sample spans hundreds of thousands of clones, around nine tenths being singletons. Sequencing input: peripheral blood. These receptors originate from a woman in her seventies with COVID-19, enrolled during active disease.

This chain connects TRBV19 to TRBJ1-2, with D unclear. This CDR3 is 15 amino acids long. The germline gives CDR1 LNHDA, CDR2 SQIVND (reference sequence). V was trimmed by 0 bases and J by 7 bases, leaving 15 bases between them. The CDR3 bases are TGTGCCAGTAGTATAGACCTCTCATCAGGAGGTGGCTACACCTTC. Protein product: CASSIDLSSGGGYTF.

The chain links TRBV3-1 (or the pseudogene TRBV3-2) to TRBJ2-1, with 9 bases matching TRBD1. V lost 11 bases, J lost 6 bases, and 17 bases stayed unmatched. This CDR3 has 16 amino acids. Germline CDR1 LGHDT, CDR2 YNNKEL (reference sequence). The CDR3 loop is CAGGGRGTGRSNEQFF. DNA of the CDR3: TGTGCCGGGGGCGGTCGGGGGACAGGGAGATCCAATGAGCAGTTCTTC.

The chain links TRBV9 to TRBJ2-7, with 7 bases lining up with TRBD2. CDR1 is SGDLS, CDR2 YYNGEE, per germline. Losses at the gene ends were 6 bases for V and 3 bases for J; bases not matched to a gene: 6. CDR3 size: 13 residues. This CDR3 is CASTRSGDYEQYF. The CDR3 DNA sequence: TGTGCCAGCACCAGAAGCGGGGACTACGAGCAGTACTTC.

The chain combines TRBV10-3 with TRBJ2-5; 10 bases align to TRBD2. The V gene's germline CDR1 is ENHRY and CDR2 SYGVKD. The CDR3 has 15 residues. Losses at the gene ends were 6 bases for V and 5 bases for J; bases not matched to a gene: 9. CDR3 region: CAIRAGSGRRETQYF. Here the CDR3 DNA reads TGTGCCATCAGGGCAGGTAGCGGGAGGCGGGAGACCCAGTACTTC.

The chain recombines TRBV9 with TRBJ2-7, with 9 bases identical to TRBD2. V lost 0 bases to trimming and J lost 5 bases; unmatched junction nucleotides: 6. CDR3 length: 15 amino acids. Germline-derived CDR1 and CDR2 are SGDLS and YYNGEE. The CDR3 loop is CASSVGVAGVDEQYF. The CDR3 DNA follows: TGTGCCAGCAGCGTAGGGGTAGCGGGAGTCGACGAGCAGTACTTC.

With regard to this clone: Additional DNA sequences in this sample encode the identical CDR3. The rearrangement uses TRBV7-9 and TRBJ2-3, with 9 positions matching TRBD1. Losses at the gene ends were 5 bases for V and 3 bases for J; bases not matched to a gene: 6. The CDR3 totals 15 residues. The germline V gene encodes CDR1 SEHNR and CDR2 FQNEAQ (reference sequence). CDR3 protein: CASSPDRGRTDTQYF. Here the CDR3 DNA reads TGTGCCAGCAGCCCGGACAGGGGAAGGACAGATACGCAGTATTTT.

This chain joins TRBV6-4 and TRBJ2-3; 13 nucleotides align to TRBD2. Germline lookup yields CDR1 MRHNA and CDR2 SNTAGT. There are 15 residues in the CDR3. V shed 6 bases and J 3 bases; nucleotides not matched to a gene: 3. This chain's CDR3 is CASSLTSGRTDTQYF. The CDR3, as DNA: TGTGCCAGCAGCCTGACTAGCGGGAGGACAGATACGCAGTATTTT.

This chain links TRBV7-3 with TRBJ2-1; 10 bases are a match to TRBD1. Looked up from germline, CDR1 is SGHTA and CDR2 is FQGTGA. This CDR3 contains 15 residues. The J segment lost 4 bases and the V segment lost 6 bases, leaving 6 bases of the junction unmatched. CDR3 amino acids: CASSYDRGPYNEQFF. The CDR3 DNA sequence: TGTGCCAGCAGTTACGACAGGGGGCCGTACAATGAGCAGTTCTTC.

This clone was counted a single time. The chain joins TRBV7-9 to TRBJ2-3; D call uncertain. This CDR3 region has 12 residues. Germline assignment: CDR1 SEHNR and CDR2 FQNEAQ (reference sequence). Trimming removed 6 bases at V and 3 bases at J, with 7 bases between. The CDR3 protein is CASSRGTDTQYF. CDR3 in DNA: TGTGCCAGCAGTCGCGGTACAGATACGCAGTATTTT.

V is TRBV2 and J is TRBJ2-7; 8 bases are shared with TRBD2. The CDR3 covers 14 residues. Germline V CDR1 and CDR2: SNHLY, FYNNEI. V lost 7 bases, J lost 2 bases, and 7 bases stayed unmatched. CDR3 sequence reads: CASTFTSGPYEQYF. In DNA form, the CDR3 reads TGTGCCAGCACCTTTACTAGCGGCCCCTACGAGCAGTACTTC.

The CDR3 nucleotides are TGTGCCATCAGTGAGTCCAGGGACAATGAGCAGTTCTTC. This translates into CAISESRDNEQFF. This rearrangement joins TRBV10-3 to TRBJ2-1, with a weak D call TRBD1 (5 bases). CDR1 is ENHRY, CDR2 SYGVKD, per germline. The CDR3 spans 13 residues. V was pared by 0 bases and J by 5 bases, with 5 bases between.

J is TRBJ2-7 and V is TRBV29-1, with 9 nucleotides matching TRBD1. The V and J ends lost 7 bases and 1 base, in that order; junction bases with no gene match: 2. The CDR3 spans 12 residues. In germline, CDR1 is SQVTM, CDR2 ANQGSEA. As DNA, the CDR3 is TGCAGCGGGACAGGGGATTCCTACGAGCAGTACTTC. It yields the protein CSGTGDSYEQYF.

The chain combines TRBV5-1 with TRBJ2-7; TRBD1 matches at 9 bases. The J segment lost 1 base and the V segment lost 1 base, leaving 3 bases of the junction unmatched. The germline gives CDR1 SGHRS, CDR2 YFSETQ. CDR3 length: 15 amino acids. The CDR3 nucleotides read TGCGCCAGCAGCTTGATTGGACAGGGGTCCTACGAGCAGTACTTC. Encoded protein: CASSLIGQGSYEQYF.

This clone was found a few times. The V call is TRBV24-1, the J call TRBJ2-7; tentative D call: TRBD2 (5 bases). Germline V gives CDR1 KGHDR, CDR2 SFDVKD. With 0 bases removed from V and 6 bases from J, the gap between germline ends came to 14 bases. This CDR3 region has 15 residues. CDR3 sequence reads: CATSDLLRCGSEQYF. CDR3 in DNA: TGTGCCACCAGTGATTTGCTGCGTTGTGGGAGCGAGCAGTACTTC.

CDR3 loop: CASSYWGQETSYEQYF. The CDR3 DNA follows: TGTGCCAGCAGTTACTGGGGACAGGAGACTTCCTACGAGCAGTACTTC. V and J are TRBV6-5 and TRBJ2-7; 8 nucleotides match TRBD1. The germline V gene has CDR1 MNHEY and CDR2 SVGAGI. The CDR3 loop spans 16 amino acids. Trimming took 1 base from V and 1 from J; bases not matched to a gene: 6.

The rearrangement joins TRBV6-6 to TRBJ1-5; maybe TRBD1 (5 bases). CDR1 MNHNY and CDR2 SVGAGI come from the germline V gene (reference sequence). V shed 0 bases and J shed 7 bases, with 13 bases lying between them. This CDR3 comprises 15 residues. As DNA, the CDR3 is TGTGCCAGCAGTTACTCGAGTTGGGGCTACCAGCCCCAGCATTTT. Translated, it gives CASSYSSWGYQPQHF.

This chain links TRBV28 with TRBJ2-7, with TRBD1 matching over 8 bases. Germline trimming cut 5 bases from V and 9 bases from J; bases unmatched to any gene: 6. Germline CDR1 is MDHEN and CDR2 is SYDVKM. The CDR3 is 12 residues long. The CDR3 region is CASSLPGGGQYF. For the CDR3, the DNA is TGTGCCAGCAGTCTTCCAGGGGGCGGGCAGTACTTC.

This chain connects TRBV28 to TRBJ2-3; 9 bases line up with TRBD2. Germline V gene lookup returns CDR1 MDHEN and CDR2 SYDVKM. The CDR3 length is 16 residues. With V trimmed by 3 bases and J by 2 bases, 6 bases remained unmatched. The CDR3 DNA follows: TGTGCCAGCAGTTTTGGCGGGACTAGCCTCACAGATACGCAGTATTTT. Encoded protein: CASSFGGTSLTDTQYF. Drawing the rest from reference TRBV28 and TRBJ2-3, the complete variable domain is DVKVTQSSRYLVKRTGEKVFLECVQDMDHENMFWYRQDPGLGLRLIYFSYDVKMKEKGDIPEGYSVSREKKERFSLILESASTNQTSMYLCASSFGGTSLTDTQYFGPGTRLTVL.